Below, one TCR beta chain is given with its context. This specimen comes from a study of early T cells in non-severe SARS-CoV-2 infection. Researchers tagged individual cDNA molecules with unique molecular identifiers. TCRdb independently ran MiXCR on the 5' RACE reads; one entry per CDR3 protein. Of approximately 70,000 distinct CDR3 sequences in the sample, over 10% were seen once. Trimming took off 6 bases at V and 6 bases at J, with 8 bases between the two ends. Germline V gene sequence: CDR1 MDHEN, CDR2 SYDVKM. This CDR3 comprises 11 residues. This chain joins TRBV28 and TRBJ1-1; D not certain. This TCR derives from an adult who was a healthcare worker with PCR-confirmed SARS-CoV-2 infection or an uninfected control (not recorded which). The sample was whole blood, taken at baseline. CDR3 in amino acids: CASSNPSEAFF. CDR3 coding DNA: TGTGCCAGCAGCAATCCTTCTGAAGCTTTCTTT. The full variable domain, rest sourced from reference TRBV28 and TRBJ1-1, is DVKVTQSSRYLVKRTGEKVFLECVQDMDHENMFWYRQDPGLGLRLIYFSYDVKMKEKGDIPEGYSVSREKKERFSLILESASTNQTSMYLCASSNPSEAFFGQGTRLTVV.